The 23 T cell receptor beta chains below were found in one sample sequenced in a study of blood T cell repertoires in COVID-19. The repertoire was sequenced with immunoSEQ multiplex PCR; TCRdb's copy has only in-frame clones and lacks some. The repertoire has 200,000 to 250,000 clones, roughly 86% of them found once; the top ten carry 9% to 15%. Sequenced: peripheral blood. The source is a man older than 75 with acute or convalescent COVID-19.

CDR3 region: CASSASGSSYNEQFF. In DNA, the CDR3 is TGTGCCAGCAGCGCTAGCGGTAGCTCCTACAATGAGCAGTTCTTC. This rearrangement joins TRBV5-5 to TRBJ2-1; 7 nucleotides align to TRBD2. CDR1 SGHKS and CDR2 YYEKEE come from the germline V gene (reference sequence). V lost 4 bases and J lost 0; bases outside the gene matches: 4. This CDR3 spans 15 amino acids.

The rearrangement links TRBV5-1 to TRBJ1-1, with TRBD1 matching over 9 bases. Germline loops: CDR1 SGHRS, CDR2 YFSETQ. The CDR3 totals 15 residues. J lost 1 base, V lost 4 bases, and 5 bases had no gene match. The CDR3 loop reads CASSDGQGRNTEAFF. The CDR3 nucleotides are TGCGCCAGCAGCGACGGACAGGGGAGGAACACTGAAGCTTTCTTT.

The V gene is TRBV6-1, the J gene TRBJ2-5; D may be TRBD2 (6 bases). Trimming removed 2 bases at V and 5 bases at J, with 18 bases between. CDR1 is MNHNS and CDR2 is SASEGT in the germline V gene. The CDR3 is made up of 16 amino acids. The CDR3 nucleotides read TGTGCCAGCAGTGAATCGGTGGCAGGGAGGTTCGAGACCCAGTACTTC. Its translation is CASSESVAGRFETQYF.

This chain connects TRBV28 to TRBJ2-5; TRBD1 agrees at 7 bases. Trimming removed 11 bases from V and 2 bases from J; junction bases left unmatched: 11. The CDR3 has 14 amino acids. The germline gives CDR1 MDHEN, CDR2 SYDVKM. The CDR3, as DNA: TGTGCCTCCACGACCGGGACAGTACAAGAGACCCAGTACTTC. Protein sequence: CASTTGTVQETQYF.

CDR3 sequence (DNA): TGTGCCAGCAGCCCGGACAGGGGCCGTATGAACACTGAAGCTTTCTTT. Amino acid sequence: CASSPDRGRMNTEAFF. The chain couples TRBV6-6 to TRBJ1-1; 9 nucleotides agree with TRBD1. V shed 6 bases and J 0 bases; nucleotides not matched to a gene: 8. This CDR3 spans 16 amino acids. CDR1 is MNHNY, CDR2 SVGAGI, per germline (reference sequence).

The chain uses TRBV5-6 and TRBJ2-3; 7 bases align to TRBD2. The V gene end was trimmed by 0 bases and the J gene end by 5 bases; junction bases not matched to a gene: 0. Germline CDR1 is SGHDT and CDR2 is YYEEEE. The CDR3 consists of 13 residues. CDR3: CASSLGGRDTQYF. DNA of the CDR3: TGTGCCAGCAGCTTGGGCGGGAGAGATACGCAGTATTTT.

This clone has a single count. The V call is TRBV5-5, the J call TRBJ1-4, with 7 bases fitting TRBD1. The CDR3 has 17 residues. The V gene end was trimmed by 4 bases and the J gene end by 0 bases; junction bases not matched to a gene: 9. Germline CDR1 SGHKS, CDR2 YYEKEE (reference sequence). CDR3 sequence (DNA): TGTGCCAGCAGCCCAGAAGGGGGCAGTACAACTAATGAAAAACTGTTTTTT. Translation gives CASSPEGGSTTNEKLFF.

The V call is TRBV5-4, the J call TRBJ2-3, with D possibly matching TRBD1 (5 bases). V lost 4 bases to trimming and J lost 2 bases, with 17 bases between them. The CDR3 has 16 residues. The germline gives CDR1 SGHNT, CDR2 YYREEE (reference sequence). The CDR3 DNA follows: TGTGCCAGCAGCCCGAAGCGACAGAGCGCCACAGATACGCAGTATTTT. It yields the protein CASSPKRQSATDTQYF.

The chain has TRBV6-2 or TRBV6-3 and TRBJ1-5; D may be TRBD1 (6 bases). Trimming shortened V by 2 bases and J by 7 bases, and 18 bases separated the two germline ends. Germline V gives CDR1 MNHEY, CDR2 SVGEGT. This CDR3 is 16 amino acids long. CDR3 nucleotide sequence: TGTGCCAGCAGTTACGAGGGACGGGGGGCGGGCCAGCCCCAGCATTTT. Translated, it gives CASSYEGRGAGQPQHF.

V is TRBV19 and J is TRBJ1-6; the match to TRBD1 covers 7 bases. CDR1 and CDR2 (germline): LNHDA, SQIVND (reference sequence). The length of the CDR3 is 15 residues. Trimming removed 1 base from V and 10 bases from J; junction bases left unmatched: 7. The CDR3 reads CASSIVGHRGSPLHF. DNA for the CDR3: TGTGCCAGTAGTATAGTGGGTCACAGGGGATCACCCCTCCACTTT. Supplemented by reference TRBV19 and TRBJ1-6, the full variable domain reads DGGITQSPKYLFRKEGQNVTLSCEQNLNHDAMYWYRQDPGQGLRLIYYSQIVNDFQKGDIAEGYSVSREKKESFPLTVTSAQKNPTAFYLCASSIVGHRGSPLHFGNGTRLTVT.

The rearrangement uses TRBV28 and TRBJ1-3; possible D gene TRBD1, 5 bases. Trimming shortened V by 7 bases and J by 4 bases, and 17 bases separated the two germline ends. This CDR3 is 15 amino acids long. Germline V gene sequence: CDR1 MDHEN, CDR2 SYDVKM. The CDR3 region is CASTTGAGTGNTIYF. In nucleotides, the CDR3 is TGTGCCAGCACCACTGGGGCGGGGACCGGAAACACCATATATTTT. Full variable domain (remainder filled in from reference TRBV28 and TRBJ1-3): DVKVTQSSRYLVKRTGEKVFLECVQDMDHENMFWYRQDPGLGLRLIYFSYDVKMKEKGDIPEGYSVSREKKERFSLILESASTNQTSMYLCASTTGAGTGNTIYFGEGSWLTVV.

V gene TRBV25-1 combines with J gene TRBJ2-7; 7 bases fit TRBD1. Germline CDR1 reads MGHDK; CDR2 reads SYGVNS. Losses at the gene ends were 0 bases for V and 5 bases for J; bases not matched to a gene: 7. The CDR3 extends over 15 amino acids. The CDR3 bases are TGTGCCAGCAGTGAATACGGGACAGCTGGCGACGAGCAGTACTTC. This translates into CASSEYGTAGDEQYF.

V and J are TRBV11-1 and TRBJ2-3, with a weak D call TRBD1 (5 bases). V was shortened by 0 bases and J by 5 bases, with 12 bases between the two germline ends. Germline V gene sequence: CDR1 SGHAT, CDR2 FQDESV (reference sequence). The CDR3 has 15 residues. CDR3 sequence: CASSLAGPLGDTQYF. The DNA for the CDR3 is TGTGCCAGCAGCTTAGCGGGGCCTCTGGGAGATACGCAGTATTTT.

The CDR3 coding sequence is TGTGCCAGCAGCCCAACGGCAGGGGGAAAAACTGAAGCTTTCTTT. It yields the protein CASSPTAGGKTEAFF. The chain is built from TRBV7-3 and TRBJ1-1, with 7 positions matching TRBD1. This CDR3 spans 15 amino acids. Germline CDR1 SGHTA, CDR2 FQGTGA. V was pared by 5 bases and J by 5 bases, with 11 bases of the junction left unmatched.

Notes on this clone: This sample includes further DNA sequences coding for the same CDR3. The chain combines TRBV6-5 with TRBJ1-3; 9 bases align to TRBD1. Germline V gene data show CDR1 as MNHEY and CDR2 as SVGAGI. The V segment lost 6 bases and the J segment 0 bases; nucleotides outside the gene matches: 3. The CDR3 is made up of 15 amino acids. CDR3 loop: CASSQTGGSGNTIYF. CDR3 bases: TGTGCCAGCAGCCAGACAGGGGGCTCTGGAAACACCATATATTTT.

The chain couples TRBV2 to TRBJ1-5; D may be TRBD1 (5 bases). CDR1 and CDR2 (germline): SNHLY, FYNNEI. Between the trimmed V and J ends, which lost 8 bases and 5 bases, there was a span of 10 bases. This CDR3 region has 12 residues. CDR3 loop: CASLGADQPQHF. The CDR3 coding sequence is TGTGCCAGCCTAGGGGCTGATCAGCCCCAGCATTTT.

This clone was observed a few times. The chain joins TRBV5-1 to TRBJ2-5; tentatively, D is TRBD1 (6 bases). Germline CDR1 is SGHRS and CDR2 is YFSETQ. Trimming removed 4 bases at V and 3 bases at J, with 16 bases between. The CDR3 covers 15 residues. The CDR3 region is CASSGRDNDKETQYF. In DNA, the CDR3 is TGCGCCAGCAGCGGCCGGGACAATGACAAAGAGACCCAGTACTTC. The full variable domain, with the rest looked up from reference TRBV5-1 and TRBJ2-5, is KAGVTQTPRYLIKTRGQQVTLSCSPISGHRSVSWYQQTPGQGLQFLFEYFSETQRNKGNFPGRFSGRQFSNSRSEMNVSTLELGDSALYLCASSGRDNDKETQYFGPGTRLLVL.

The CDR3 region is CAIMEGSGYTF. CDR3 coding DNA: TGTGCCATAATGGAGGGGAGTGGCTACACCTTC. The chain combines TRBV28 with TRBJ1-2, with D possibly being TRBD1 (5 bases). The CDR3 totals 11 residues. Germline CDR1 MDHEN, CDR2 SYDVKM. V was trimmed by 10 bases and J by 7 bases, leaving 13 bases between them.

V is TRBV12-3 or TRBV12-4 and J is TRBJ1-1, with no clear D. V dropped 2 bases and J dropped 11 bases, with 15 bases sitting between them. The CDR3 runs to 13 residues. CDR3 protein: CASSLMREAGAFF. DNA for the CDR3: TGTGCCAGCAGTTTAATGAGGGAGGCTGGGGCTTTCTTT.

This clone turned up a few times. This rearrangement joins TRBV5-1 to TRBJ2-1, with 14 bases lining up with TRBD2. Trimming took 2 bases from V and 9 from J; bases not matched to a gene: 7. The CDR3 sequence is 16 residues long. Germline-derived CDR1 and CDR2 are SGHRS and YFSETQ. The CDR3 nucleotides read TGCGCCAGCAGCTTAGGGACTAGCGGGAGTCGAATTGAGCAGTTCTTC. As protein: CASSLGTSGSRIEQFF.

The rearrangement uses TRBV5-5 and TRBJ2-7, with TRBD1 as a possible D gene (5 bases). Germline assignment: CDR1 SGHKS and CDR2 YYEKEE (reference sequence). The V and J ends lost 5 bases and 7 bases respectively, with 13 bases between them. The CDR3 totals 12 residues. For the CDR3, the DNA is TGTGCCAGCAGGATCCAGGGTTATGAGCAGTACTTC. Translation: CASRIQGYEQYF.

V and J are TRBV25-1 and TRBJ2-7; the D gene is possibly TRBD2 (6 bases). The germline gives CDR1 MGHDK, CDR2 SYGVNS. There are 13 residues in the CDR3. V lost 7 bases, J lost 1 base, and 11 bases lay in between. CDR3 region: CASTRLGSYEQYF. Written as DNA, the CDR3 is TGTGCCAGCACGAGACTAGGGTCCTACGAGCAGTACTTC.

This chain uses TRBV2 with TRBJ2-1; TRBD1 aligns across 9 bases. Germline CDR1 and CDR2: SNHLY and FYNNEI. V lost 6 bases and J lost 8; bases outside the gene matches: 8. The CDR3 has 14 residues. The CDR3 region has the DNA TGTGCCAGCAGGAGGGGGACAGGGACCGATGAGCAGTTCTTC. It encodes CASRRGTGTDEQFF.